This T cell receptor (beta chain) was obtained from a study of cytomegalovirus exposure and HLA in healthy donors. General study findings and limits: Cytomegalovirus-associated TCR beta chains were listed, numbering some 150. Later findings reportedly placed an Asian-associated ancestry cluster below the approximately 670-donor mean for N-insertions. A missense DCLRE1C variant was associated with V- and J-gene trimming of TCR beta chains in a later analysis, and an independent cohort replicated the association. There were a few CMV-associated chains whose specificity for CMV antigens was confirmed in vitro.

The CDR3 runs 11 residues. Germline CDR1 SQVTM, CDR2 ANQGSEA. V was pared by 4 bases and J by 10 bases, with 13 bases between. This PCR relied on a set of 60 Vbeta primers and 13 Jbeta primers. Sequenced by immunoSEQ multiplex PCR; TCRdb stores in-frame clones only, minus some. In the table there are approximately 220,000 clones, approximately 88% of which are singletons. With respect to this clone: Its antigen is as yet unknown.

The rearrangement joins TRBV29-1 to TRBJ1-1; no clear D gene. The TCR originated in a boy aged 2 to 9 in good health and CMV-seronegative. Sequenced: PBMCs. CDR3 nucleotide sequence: TGCAGCGTTGTCGGCGGACGGGGAGCTTTCTTT. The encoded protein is CSVVGGRGAFF.